The 10 T cell receptor beta chains reported below all come from one sample, sequenced in a study of CD8 T cells in ankylosing spondylitis. Study-level points and caveats: Seemingly characteristic of ankylosing spondylitis blood was a TCR beta motif consisting of 7 or 8 highly homologous variants.

These TCRs are of unknown antigen specificity. Each CDR3 protein gets one entry after TCRdb re-called the 5' RACE reads with MiXCR. This sample has about 840,000 distinct CDR3 sequences, with approximately 12% found just once. The sequenced material came from blood, either unsorted or a sorted T cell fraction (not recorded which). These receptors all stem from a male donor with ankylosing spondylitis.

The chain links TRBV7-2 to TRBJ2-7, with D perhaps given as TRBD1 or TRBD2 (5 bases each). The V and J ends lost 5 bases and 5 bases respectively, with 22 bases between them. Per the germline V gene, CDR1 is SGHTA and CDR2 is FQGNSA. This CDR3 is 16 amino acids long. For the CDR3, the DNA is TGTGCCAGCAGCCTCGGGATGGGCAGGGTGGTCGACGAGCAGTACTTC. Protein sequence: CASSLGMGRVVDEQYF.

The chain joins TRBV7-2 to TRBJ1-2; D is unclear. From germline, CDR1 is SGHTA and CDR2 FQGNSA. The CDR3 runs to 12 residues. Trimming left V 2 bases short and J 6 bases short, with 7 bases between. The CDR3 protein is CASSLRGNGYTF. CDR3 coding DNA: TGTGCCAGCAGCTTAAGAGGGAATGGCTACACCTTC.

This clonotype has only a few counts. The gene calls are TRBV6-1 and TRBJ2-7; possibly TRBD2 for D (6 bases). Germline CDR1 is MNHNS and CDR2 is SASEGT. V lost 6 bases to trimming and J lost 11 bases, with 14 bases between them. This CDR3 is 11 amino acids long. The CDR3 here is CASRVGLVEYF. In DNA, the CDR3 is TGTGCCAGCAGGGTGGGACTCGTCGAGTACTTC.

The V and J genes are TRBV20-1 and TRBJ2-7; no reliable D call. V lost 0 bases and J lost 11, with 14 bases in between. The germline CDR1 and CDR2 sequences are DFQATT and SNEGSKA (reference sequence). The CDR3 is 12 residues long. CDR3 sequence (DNA): TGCAGTGCTAGAGATCTACAGACCCTGGAGTACTTC. Translated: CSARDLQTLEYF.

This clonotype has at least ten counts. V is TRBV9 and J is TRBJ2-6; 7 bases are shared with TRBD1. Germline V gives CDR1 SGDLS, CDR2 YYNGEE. V was pared by 0 bases and J by 0 bases, with 6 bases of the junction left unmatched. CDR3 length: 18 residues. CDR3 in DNA: TGTGCCAGCAGCGTAGGTGGGACAGCATTCTCTGGGGCCAACGTCCTGACTTTC. Its protein product is CASSVGGTAFSGANVLTF.

This clonotype was found a few times. The chain recombines TRBV6-1 with TRBJ2-5; D uncertain. The germline V and J ends were trimmed by 1 base and 0 bases, with 9 bases remaining between them. The CDR3 runs 15 residues. The germline CDR1 and CDR2 sequences are MNHNS and SASEGT. The CDR3 nucleotides are TGTGCCAGCAGTGAAGAGGACGTATACCAAGAGACCCAGTACTTC. Residues: CASSEEDVYQETQYF.

This clonotype was observed a few times. The rearrangement uses TRBV9 and TRBJ2-3; D is unclear. The CDR3 has 14 residues. CDR1 and CDR2 from the germline V gene are SGDLS and YYNGEE. The ends were cut back, 0 bases at V and 0 bases at J, with 5 bases in the middle. The CDR3, as DNA: TGTGCCAGCAGCGTAGGCCTTAGCACAGATACGCAGTATTTT. This translates into CASSVGLSTDTQYF.

The V call is TRBV7-9, the J call TRBJ2-7; 8 nucleotides agree with TRBD1. Germline CDR1 SEHNR, CDR2 FQNEAQ (reference sequence). The CDR3 is 16 amino acids. V shed 3 bases, J shed 6 bases, and the junction held 13 bases outside the gene matches. The CDR3 protein is CASSFGSGTGLREQYF. DNA for the CDR3: TGTGCCAGCAGCTTTGGGTCCGGGACAGGCCTCCGCGAGCAGTACTTC. Looking up the rest from reference TRBV7-9 and TRBJ2-7 gives the full variable domain: DTGVSQNPRHKITKRGQNVTFRCDPISEHNRLYWYRQTLGQGPEFLTYFQNEAQLEKSRLLSDRFSAERPKGSFSTLEIQRTEQGDSAMYLCASSFGSGTGLREQYFGPGTRLTVT.

This clonotype was observed a handful of times. The gene calls are TRBV11-2 and TRBJ2-4; D unresolved. This CDR3 is built from 13 residues. Germline CDR1 SGHAT, CDR2 FQNNGV. Trimming cost V 5 bases and J 0 bases, with 5 bases left between them. CDR3: CASSTLAKNIQYF. CDR3 coding DNA: TGTGCCAGCAGCACCTTAGCCAAAAACATTCAGTACTTC.

The chain is built from TRBV6-5 and TRBJ2-7; 9 nucleotides match TRBD1. Germline loops: CDR1 MNHEY, CDR2 SVGAGI. J lost 2 bases, V lost 0 bases, and 2 bases had no gene match. The CDR3 runs 15 residues. This CDR3 reads CASSYSGQGPYEQYF. The CDR3 DNA follows: TGTGCCAGCAGTTACTCGGGACAGGGCCCCTACGAGCAGTACTTC.